These 27 T cell receptor beta chains share one sample of origin, sequenced in a study of cytomegalovirus exposure and HLA in healthy donors. PCR was performed using 60 Vbeta and 13 Jbeta primers. Clones were read by immunoSEQ multiplex PCR, and TCRdb kept only the in-frame ones, dropping some. Here the sample spans about 160,000 clones, 65% to 85% being singletons. Sequencing was done on a sample of PBMCs. These receptors all come from a man aged 35-49 years in good health and CMV-seropositive.

The chain couples TRBV7-6 to TRBJ2-7, with TRBD1 matching over 8 bases. This CDR3 has 14 amino acids. Germline lookup yields CDR1 SGHVS and CDR2 FNYEAQ. The ends lost 5 bases at V and 7 bases at J; junction bases unmatched: 10. CDR3 amino acids: CASSPGSGGREQYF. CDR3 sequence (DNA): TGTGCCAGCAGCCCGGGTTCAGGGGGCAGGGAGCAGTACTTC. The whole variable domain, filled in from reference TRBV7-6 and TRBJ2-7, reads GAGVSQSPRYKVTKRGQDVALRCDPISGHVSLYWYRQALGQGPEFLTYFNYEAQQDKSGLPNDRFSAERPEGSISTLTIQRTEQRDSAMYRCASSPGSGGREQYFGPGTRLTVT.

Worth noting for this clone: Other DNA sequences in the same sample also yield this CDR3. J is TRBJ1-5 and V is TRBV6-1; maybe TRBD1 (5 bases). V lost 4 bases and J 2 bases, leaving 6 bases between the germline ends. The germline gives CDR1 MNHNS, CDR2 SASEGT. This CDR3 is 13 amino acids long. The CDR3 spells CASSVQGNQPQHF. As DNA, the CDR3 is TGTGCCAGCAGTGTACAGGGCAATCAGCCCCAGCATTTT.

This CDR3 reads CASSTSGGLSYNEQFF. CDR3 in DNA: TGTGCCAGCAGTACTAGCGGGGGGCTTTCCTACAATGAGCAGTTCTTC. The chain combines TRBV5-4 with TRBJ2-1; 12 positions match TRBD2. The germline V gene has CDR1 SGHNT and CDR2 YYREEE (reference sequence). V was pared by 5 bases and J by 1 base, with 4 bases of the junction left unmatched. The CDR3 extends over 16 amino acids.

This chain connects TRBV9 to TRBJ2-5; D remains unclear. The V end lost 0 bases, the J end lost 3 bases, and 6 bases lay between the germline ends. Germline CDR1 reads SGDLS; CDR2 reads YYNGEE. The CDR3 has 13 amino acids. CDR3 in DNA: TGTGCCAGCAGCGTAGGGCACAAAGAGACCCAGTACTTC. Protein: CASSVGHKETQYF.

This chain connects TRBV7-3 to TRBJ2-1; 9 bases match TRBD1. The V and J ends lost 5 bases and 3 bases, in that order; junction bases with no gene match: 8. The CDR3 is 16 residues long. Germline V CDR1 and CDR2: SGHTA, FQGTGA. The CDR3 nucleotides are TGTGCCAGCAGCGCCCTGACAGGGGGAATCTACAATGAGCAGTTCTTC. It translates to CASSALTGGIYNEQFF.

Here the CDR3 reads CASSRKVEDGYTF. CDR3 nucleotide sequence: TGTGCCAGCTCACGCAAGGTTGAGGATGGCTACACCTTC. The chain carries TRBV18 and TRBJ1-2; unclear D gene. This CDR3 contains 13 residues. Germline assignment: CDR1 KGHSH and CDR2 LQKENI. V was pared by 4 bases and J by 6 bases, with 12 bases between.

A few counts support this clone. This chain links TRBV6-5 with TRBJ2-2; weak D call: TRBD2 (6 bases). The V gene's germline CDR1 is MNHEY and CDR2 SVGAGI. Trimming took off 2 bases at V and 1 base at J, with 8 bases between the two ends. This CDR3 is built from 15 residues. The CDR3 DNA is TGTGCCAGCAGTTACAGGAGGGGGAACACCGGGGAGCTGTTTTTT. This encodes CASSYRRGNTGELFF.

The chain has TRBV6-5 and TRBJ2-2, with TRBD1 matching over 11 bases. With 1 base clipped from V and 7 bases from J, the junction kept 2 bases outside the gene matches. Germline-derived CDR1 and CDR2 are MNHEY and SVGAGI. The CDR3 extends over 15 amino acids. In DNA form, the CDR3 reads TGTGCCAGCAGTTACTGGGACAGGGGGGACGGGGAGCTGTTTTTT. Translation gives CASSYWDRGDGELFF.

J is TRBJ2-1 and V is TRBV7-6; 7 positions match TRBD2. Unmatched junction bases numbered 16, after V lost 2 bases and J lost 6 bases. This CDR3 is 18 amino acids long. Germline V CDR1 and CDR2: SGHVS, FNYEAQ. The CDR3 DNA follows: TGTGCCAGCAGCTTAATCGCTCGGGGGACCTCGGGAGGCAATGAGCAGTTCTTC. Translating it yields CASSLIARGTSGGNEQFF.

The chain carries TRBV21-1 and TRBJ1-1; the table names TRBD1, a call not compared with the DNA. TRBV21-1 is a pseudogene. This CDR3 region has 15 residues. This CDR3 reads CASSKSSGWDREAFF. In DNA, the CDR3 is TGTGCCAGCAGCAAATCATCAGGGTGGGATCGTGAAGCTTTCTTT.

This rearrangement joins TRBV11-2 to TRBJ2-1; TRBD1 agrees at 9 bases. This CDR3 is 15 amino acids long. Germline CDR1 is SGHAT and CDR2 is FQNNGV. Germline trimming cut 6 bases from V and 9 bases from J; bases unmatched to any gene: 12. Written as DNA, the CDR3 is TGTGCCAGCAGGAGATCCGGGACAGGGTACTCTGAGCAGTTCTTC. Amino acids: CASRRSGTGYSEQFF.

This sequence joins TRBV28 and TRBJ2-1, with TRBD2 matching 10 bases. The ends lost 6 bases at V and 2 bases at J; junction bases unmatched: 4. CDR3 length: 15 residues. Per germline, CDR1 MDHEN and CDR2 SYDVKM. The CDR3 sequence: CASRYSGGTYNEQFF. In DNA form, the CDR3 reads TGTGCCAGCAGATATAGCGGGGGGACCTACAATGAGCAGTTCTTC.

This clone is a singleton in its sample. The genes are TRBV7-9 and TRBJ1-2; tentatively, D is TRBD1 (6 bases). CDR1 and CDR2 (germline): SEHNR, FQNEAQ (reference sequence). The CDR3 has 15 amino acids. Trimming stripped 4 bases from V and 13 bases from J, with 25 bases between. The CDR3 DNA reads TGTGCCAGCAGCTCTCGGGACATAGGCTGGCGATGGCCCACCTTC. Translation gives CASSSRDIGWRWPTF.

J is TRBJ1-3 and V is TRBV9; weak D call: TRBD1 (6 bases). The V end lost 0 bases, the J end lost 4 bases, and 11 bases lay between the germline ends. The CDR3 sequence is 15 residues long. Germline V gives CDR1 SGDLS, CDR2 YYNGEE. CDR3 sequence: CASSVEQGNGNTIYF. DNA for the CDR3: TGTGCCAGCAGCGTAGAGCAGGGGAACGGAAACACCATATATTTT.

The chain has TRBV5-6 and TRBJ1-4; possibly TRBD1 for D (5 bases). The CDR3 is 14 residues long. The V gene lost 4 bases and the J gene lost 4 bases, with 11 bases spanning the gap. Looked up from germline, CDR1 is SGHDT and CDR2 is YYEEEE. CDR3 nucleotide sequence: TGTGCCAGCAGCCCGGCGGGGGGTAATGAAAAACTGTTTTTT. Its protein is CASSPAGGNEKLFF.

This clone appeared a single time. The chain is built from TRBV5-6 and TRBJ2-4; 7 positions match TRBD1. This CDR3 contains 18 residues. CDR1 and CDR2 from the germline V gene are SGHDT and YYEEEE. V shed 4 bases and J 0 bases; nucleotides not matched to a gene: 13. The CDR3 region is CASSARPRGRSAKNIQYF. CDR3 coding DNA: TGTGCCAGCAGCGCCCGCCCGAGGGGGCGGTCAGCCAAAAACATTCAGTACTTC.

This clone has a single count. V gene TRBV2 combines with J gene TRBJ1-5; D not certain. This CDR3 is 14 amino acids long. Trimming removed 7 bases from V and 7 bases from J, with 17 bases in between. In germline, CDR1 is SNHLY, CDR2 FYNNEI. CDR3 DNA: TGTGCCAGCATGCTAGCCTCGCCGGGGCAGCCCCAGCATTTT. As protein: CASMLASPGQPQHF.

The genes are TRBV2 and TRBJ2-7; TRBD1 aligns across 7 bases. This CDR3 region has 13 residues. Trimming cost V 8 bases and J 4 bases; bases outside gene matches: 8. In germline, CDR1 is SNHLY, CDR2 FYNNEI. DNA for the CDR3: TGTGCCAGCCTCCGGGACAGTCCGTACGAGCAGTACTTC. Amino acids: CASLRDSPYEQYF.

This clone has a single count. The rearrangement joins TRBV6-5 to TRBJ1-1; perhaps TRBD1 as D (5 bases). The CDR3 length is 16 residues. Trimming removed 0 bases at V and 4 bases at J, with 15 bases between. Per the germline V gene, CDR1 is MNHEY and CDR2 is SVGAGI. DNA for the CDR3: TGTGCCAGCAGTTACTCTATCGGACCGGGGGGCACTGAAGCTTTCTTT. Protein product: CASSYSIGPGGTEAFF.

The gene calls are TRBV6-6 and TRBJ1-4; D not certain. V lost 3 bases, J lost 0 bases, and 11 bases lay in between. The CDR3 sequence is 16 residues long. Per germline, CDR1 MNHNY and CDR2 SVGAGI (reference sequence). The CDR3 DNA sequence: TGTGCCAGCAGTTATCTTGGAGCTGCAACTAATGAAAAACTGTTTTTT. As protein: CASSYLGAATNEKLFF.

The CDR3 DNA is TGTGCCAGTAGTATAAGCGGGACATTTCAAGAGACCCAGTACTTC. Amino acids: CASSISGTFQETQYF. This sequence joins TRBV19 and TRBJ2-5, with D possibly being TRBD2 (7 bases). The CDR3 totals 15 residues. Germline V gene data show CDR1 as LNHDA and CDR2 as SQIVND (reference sequence). V was pared by 2 bases and J by 2 bases, with 12 bases between.

This chain connects TRBV2 to TRBJ2-7, with 9 bases lining up with TRBD1. Germline loops: CDR1 SNHLY, CDR2 FYNNEI. The J segment lost 6 bases and the V segment lost 4 bases, leaving 10 bases of the junction unmatched. The length of the CDR3 is 15 residues. CDR3 DNA: TGTGCCAGCAGTGCCCGACAGGGGGATTTGTCCGAGCAGTACTTC. Translating gives CASSARQGDLSEQYF.

The rearrangement joins TRBV5-1 to TRBJ2-7, with TRBD1 matching 7 bases. Germline assignment: CDR1 SGHRS and CDR2 YFSETQ. The V segment lost 0 bases and the J segment 0 bases; nucleotides outside the gene matches: 6. The CDR3 covers 16 residues. The CDR3 is CASSLGGTASSYEQYF. CDR3 DNA: TGCGCCAGCAGCTTGGGAGGGACAGCGAGCTCCTACGAGCAGTACTTC.

The V call is TRBV5-1, the J call TRBJ2-7, with TRBD1 identical over 12 bases. J was trimmed by 2 bases and V by 0 bases; bases with no gene match: 9. Germline V gene sequence: CDR1 SGHRS, CDR2 YFSETQ. The CDR3 spans 18 residues. CDR3 amino acids: CASSLGFGGQGAAYEQYF. The DNA for the CDR3 is TGCGCCAGCAGCTTGGGATTCGGGGGACAGGGGGCTGCCTACGAGCAGTACTTC. Full variable domain (remainder filled in from reference TRBV5-1 and TRBJ2-7): KAGVTQTPRYLIKTRGQQVTLSCSPISGHRSVSWYQQTPGQGLQFLFEYFSETQRNKGNFPGRFSGRQFSNSRSEMNVSTLELGDSALYLCASSLGFGGQGAAYEQYFGPGTRLTVT.

This chain joins TRBV19 and TRBJ1-1; D gene unclear. Germline-derived CDR1 and CDR2 are LNHDA and SQIVND (reference sequence). V was cut by 7 bases and J by 5 bases, with 14 bases left in between. CDR3 length equals 13 residues. This chain's CDR3 is CASMRLGETEAFF. The CDR3, as DNA: TGTGCCAGTATGCGGCTGGGTGAGACTGAAGCTTTCTTT.

The CDR3 here is CASSWRGSGTDTQYF. In DNA form, the CDR3 reads TGCGCCAGCAGCTGGCGGGGGTCCGGCACAGATACGCAGTATTTT. J is TRBJ2-3 and V is TRBV5-1; 7 nucleotides align to TRBD2. The germline V gene has CDR1 SGHRS and CDR2 YFSETQ. V dropped 3 bases and J dropped 1; count of bases not matched to a gene: 5. There are 15 residues in the CDR3. The full variable domain, in which reference TRBV5-1 and TRBJ2-3 provide the parts outside the CDR3, is KAGVTQTPRYLIKTRGQQVTLSCSPISGHRSVSWYQQTPGQGLQFLFEYFSETQRNKGNFPGRFSGRQFSNSRSEMNVSTLELGDSALYLCASSWRGSGTDTQYFGPGTRLTVL.

The rearrangement joins TRBV7-6 to TRBJ2-2; maybe TRBD2 (6 bases). The CDR3 has 13 residues. Germline assignment: CDR1 SGHVS and CDR2 FNYEAQ. The ends were cut back, 2 bases at V and 7 bases at J, with 8 bases in the middle. CDR3 in DNA: TGTGCCAGCAGCTTACGCGGGGTCGGGGAGCTGTTTTTT. This codes for CASSLRGVGELFF.